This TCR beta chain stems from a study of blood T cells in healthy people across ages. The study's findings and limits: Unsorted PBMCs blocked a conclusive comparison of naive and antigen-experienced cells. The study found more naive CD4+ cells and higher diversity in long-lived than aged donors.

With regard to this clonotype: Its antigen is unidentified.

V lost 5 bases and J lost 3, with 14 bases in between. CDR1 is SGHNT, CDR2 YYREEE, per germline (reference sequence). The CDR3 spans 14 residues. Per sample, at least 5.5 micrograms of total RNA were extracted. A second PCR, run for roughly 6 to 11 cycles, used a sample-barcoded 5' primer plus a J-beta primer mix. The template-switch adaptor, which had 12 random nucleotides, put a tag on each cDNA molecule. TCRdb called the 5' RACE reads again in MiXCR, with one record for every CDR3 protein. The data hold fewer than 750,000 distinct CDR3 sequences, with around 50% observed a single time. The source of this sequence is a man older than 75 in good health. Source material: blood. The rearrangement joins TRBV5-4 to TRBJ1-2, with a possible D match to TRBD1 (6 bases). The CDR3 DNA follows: TGTGCCAGCAGTACACGACAGGCGGACTATGGCTACACCTTC. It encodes CASSTRQADYGYTF.